These 3 T cell receptor beta chains share one sample of origin, sequenced in a study of PD-1 blockade in classical Hodgkin lymphoma. Noted time point: cycle 4 day 1 (C4D1), after 5 to 7 weeks of nivolumab. Every single patient, without exception, relapsed after autologous stem cell transplantation, and brentuximab vedotin exposure varied. The protocol was immunoSEQ multiplex PCR, while the TCRdb copy is restricted to in-frame clones and leaves out a portion. The sample comprises roughly 100,000 clones, roughly nine tenths of which are singletons, and roughly 20% rests with the top ten. The sequencing used peripheral blood mononuclear cells (PBMCs), collected before the fourth cycle of nivolumab. All receptors come from a human donor with classical Hodgkin lymphoma.

The V call is TRBV18, the J call TRBJ2-3; D may be TRBD1 or TRBD2 (5 bases each). V was pared by 2 bases and J by 0 bases, with 6 bases between. Germline assignment: CDR1 KGHSH and CDR2 LQKENI. The CDR3 is 14 amino acids. This chain's CDR3 is CASSPGTSTDTQYF. CDR3 bases: TGTGCCAGCTCACCAGGGACCAGCACAGATACGCAGTATTTT.

The chain has TRBV5-5 and TRBJ2-7; D is uncertain. With 0 bases removed from V and 3 bases from J, the gap between germline ends came to 7 bases. Germline-derived CDR1 and CDR2 are SGHKS and YYEKEE (reference sequence). This CDR3 spans 13 amino acids. CDR3 DNA sequence: TGTGCCAGCAGCTTGGTCCCGGACTACGAGCAGTACTTC. This gives the protein CASSLVPDYEQYF.

The genes are TRBV6-5 and TRBJ2-7; 10 bases are a match to TRBD2. Germline CDR1 is MNHEY and CDR2 is SVGAGI. The CDR3 length is 16 residues. J lost 1 base, V lost 4 bases, and 7 bases had no gene match. CDR3 in amino acids: CASSLDSGRKSYEQYF. The DNA of the CDR3 is TGTGCCAGCAGTTTGGATAGCGGGAGGAAGTCCTACGAGCAGTACTTC.